The sequence of this TCR beta chain was determined in a study of T cells in Graves' hyperthyroidism and ophthalmopathy. Study-wide results and limits: Ophthalmopathy was distinguished from stable hyperthyroidism by 13 V-J signatures.

This clonotype was detected only once. The antigen is unknown. TCR beta CDR3 regions were amplified from RNA transcripts. A set of HTBI primers served as the primers for a first-round RT-PCR of the TCR CDR3. From the multiplex PCR reads, TCRdb called clonotypes with MiXCR, one entry per CDR3 protein. Of some 690,000 distinct CDR3 sequences listed, roughly 17% are singletons. Deletions cut 2 bases from V and 5 bases from J, with 16 bases between. CDR3 size: 16 residues. The germline V gene encodes CDR1 MDHEN and CDR2 SYDVKM. The TCR comes from a man aged 50 to 59 with Graves' hyperthyroidism. This sequence joins TRBV28 and TRBJ2-1; D may correspond to TRBD1 or TRBD2 (5 bases each). The sequencing sample was made of blood. The CDR3 DNA reads as TGTGCCAGCAGTTTAACCATGGGACCAGCGGACAATGAGCAGTTCTTC. This encodes CASSLTMGPADNEQFF.